These T cell receptor beta chains were read from a single sample in a study of blood T cell repertoires in COVID-19. The table came from immunoSEQ multiplex PCR; TCRdb's copy has only in-frame clones and leaves some out. Of about 240,000 clones detected, about 90% appear once; the ten largest clones hold 0.8% to 0.95%. Sequences were obtained from peripheral blood. These receptors originate from a man aged 30 to 39 with COVID-19, enrolled during active disease. CDR3s include the opening cysteine and the closing phenylalanine or tryptophan. D genes are given only for firm matches. Clone size is given for some rows only: seen once, a few or many times, or a class if the clone is expanded.

d_gene	j_gene	v_gene	abundance	CDR3nt	CDR3aa
TRBD1	TRBJ1-2	TRBV15	.	TGTGCCACCAGCAGAGGGGACGGAGGGGGCGCAAAAGGCTACACCTTC	CATSRGDGGGAKGYTF
.	TRBJ1-1	TRBV6-4	.	TGTGCCAGCATCGAGGAAGCCCGGAACACTGAAGCTTTCTTT	CASIEEARNTEAFF
.	TRBJ1-5	TRBV6-5	once	TGTGCCAGCAGGGAGGGACTGAATAGCAATCAGCCCCAGCATTTT	CASREGLNSNQPQHF
TRBD1	TRBJ1-2	TRBV19	.	TGTGCCAGTAGTATGTCTACTGGGACAGGCAACTATGGCTACACCTTC	CASSMSTGTGNYGYTF
TRBD1	TRBJ2-1	TRBV3-1/TRBV3-2	.	TGTGCCAGCAGCCAAATTGGACAGGGGCGTTGGGGTGAGCAGTTCTTC	CASSQIGQGRWGEQFF
TRBD2	TRBJ2-5	TRBV7-2	.	TGTGCCAGCAGCTTGCTGGCGGGGGGCCAAGAGACCCAGTACTTC	CASSLLAGGQETQYF
TRBD2	TRBJ2-3	TRBV7-3	.	TGTGCCAGCAGCCTCGGGGGACTAGCCGTGGATACGCAGTATTTT	CASSLGGLAVDTQYF
TRBD1	TRBJ2-2	TRBV25-1	.	TGTGCCAGCAGGGGTGCAGGGGGCTTTGGGGAGCTGTTTTTT	CASRGAGGFGELFF
.	TRBJ2-7	TRBV18	.	TGTGCCAGCTCACCCCCGACAGGTAACCACGAGCAGTACTTC	CASSPPTGNHEQYF
TRBD2	TRBJ2-2	TRBV5-1	.	TGCGCCAGCAGCCCCCGACTAGCGGGGCTCGATACGAGCACCGGGGAGCTGTTTTTT	CASSPRLAGLDTSTGELFF
.	TRBJ2-3	TRBV10-3	.	TGTGCCATCAGTGAGACTGTGGGAGAGAGCACAGATACGCAGTATTTT	CAISETVGESTDTQYF
TRBD2	TRBJ2-3	TRBV9	.	TGTGCCAGCAGCGTAGCTATAGGTAGCGGGGGCTACCGGGGTTTAATGGATACGCAGTATTTT	CASSVAIGSGGYRGLMDTQYF
.	TRBJ2-1	TRBV11-2	.	TGTGCCAGCAGCCCAGGTCCGGGGAGCTCCTACAATGAGCAGTTCTTC	CASSPGPGSSYNEQFF
.	TRBJ1-6	TRBV3-1/TRBV3-2	.	TGTGCCAGCAGCCAACGGAGCGGTTCACCCCTCCACTTT	CASSQRSGSPLHF
TRBD1	TRBJ1-6	TRBV3-1/TRBV3-2	.	TGTGCCAGTAGCCGACGGACAGGGGGAGAATCACCCCTCCACTTT	CASSRRTGGESPLHF
TRBD1	TRBJ1-5	TRBV2	.	TGTGCCAGCAGATGGACAGGGAATAGCAATCAGCCCCAGCATTTT	CASRWTGNSNQPQHF
.	TRBJ1-5	TRBV19	.	TGTGCCAGTAGGACAGACCCCTACGGCAATCAGCCCCAGCATTTT	CASRTDPYGNQPQHF
.	TRBJ2-5	TRBV5-6	.	TGTGCCAGCAGCTTGGAGGAGGGCCGGGCGATCCAAGAGACCCAGTACTTC	CASSLEEGRAIQETQYF
TRBD2	TRBJ2-3	TRBV20-1	.	TGCAGTGCTAGTCGTGGCGGGGGGGCCGCAGATACGCAGTATTTT	CSASRGGGAADTQYF
.	TRBJ1-1	TRBV4-1	once	TGCGCCAGCAGCCACATGGGGGGACGAACTGAAGCTTTCTTT	CASSHMGGRTEAFF
.	TRBJ2-5	TRBV5-4	.	TGTGCCAGCAGCTATGGGGGCCGGGAGACCCAGTACTTC	CASSYGGRETQYF
TRBD1	TRBJ1-6	TRBV11-1	.	TGTGCCAGCAGCTCAAAAGGGACAGGGAGATCACCCCTCCACTTT	CASSSKGTGRSPLHF
.	TRBJ1-3	TRBV4-2	.	TGTGCCAGCAGCCATCGGGGACTCTCTGGAAACACCATATATTTT	CASSHRGLSGNTIYF
TRBD1	TRBJ1-2	TRBV2	.	TGTGCCAGCGGAACAGGGGATGGCTACACCTTC	CASGTGDGYTF
.	TRBJ2-7	TRBV6-2/TRBV6-3	.	TGTGCCAGCAGTTACTATCGGCGGAACTACGAGCAGTACTTC	CASSYYRRNYEQYF
.	TRBJ1-5	TRBV7-9	.	TGTGCCAGCGGTTCAAATCAAGGGGAAGGCCAGCCCCAGCATTTT	CASGSNQGEGQPQHF
TRBD1	TRBJ1-5	TRBV2	.	TGTGCCAGCAGTCAGCGAACAGGGGGCATTAGCAATCAGCCCCAGCATTTT	CASSQRTGGISNQPQHF
TRBD1	TRBJ1-5	TRBV7-4	.	TGTGCCAGCAGCTGCAGTGCCGGGACAGGGGGCCCCAATCAGCCCCAGCATTTT	CASSCSAGTGGPNQPQHF
TRBD1	TRBJ2-3	TRBV5-4	.	TGTGCCAGCAGCCGGGACAGGGGCACAGATACGCAGTATTTT	CASSRDRGTDTQYF
.	TRBJ2-2	TRBV3-1/TRBV3-2	.	TGTGCCAGCAGCCAAGACGGCGGGGCGCGCACCGGGGAGCTGTTTTTT	CASSQDGGARTGELFF
.	TRBJ1-4	TRBV7-9	.	TGTGCCAGCAGCTTAGGGACACCAGCAACTAATGAAAAACTGTTTTTT	CASSLGTPATNEKLFF
.	TRBJ2-2	TRBV6-5	.	TGTGCCAGCAGTCAGAACACCGGGGAGCTGTTTTTT	CASSQNTGELFF
TRBD1	TRBJ1-6	TRBV19	.	TGTGCCAGTAGTAGCGGACAGGGGAGTTCACCCCTCCACTTT	CASSSGQGSSPLHF
TRBD2	TRBJ2-5	TRBV7-3	.	TGTGCCAGCAGCTCTAGCGGGGGGCGGGACACCCAGTACTTC	CASSSSGGRDTQYF
.	TRBJ1-5	TRBV19	.	TGTGCCAGTAGTCAATCCGGGGGTAGCAATCAGCCCCAGCATTTT	CASSQSGGSNQPQHF
.	TRBJ1-5	TRBV6-5	.	TGTGCCAGCAGTTACTCGGGCAGTAGCAATCAGCCCCAGCATTTT	CASSYSGSSNQPQHF
.	TRBJ1-2	TRBV2	.	TGTGCCAGCCGGGGGAGTTCTAACTATGGCTACACCTTC	CASRGSSNYGYTF
TRBD1	TRBJ1-5	TRBV5-3	.	TGTGCCAGAAGCTTGACAGACAGGGGGCCCCGGTTACCCGCTTTT	CARSLTDRGPRLPAF
TRBD2	TRBJ2-7	TRBV5-1	.	TGCGCCAGCAGCGGCCCCGGGACTAGCGGGCCCTCCTACGAGCAGTACTTC	CASSGPGTSGPSYEQYF
.	TRBJ2-3	TRBV3-1/TRBV3-2	.	TGTGCCAGCAGCCAAGATCTAGTAGTCACAGATACGCAGTATTTT	CASSQDLVVTDTQYF
.	TRBJ2-3	TRBV19	.	TGTGCCAGTACTGGCACAGATACGCAGTATTTT	CASTGTDTQYF
TRBD1	TRBJ1-5	TRBV6-6	.	TGTGCCAGCAGTTACCCTGGGACAGGTAATCAGCCCCAGCATTTT	CASSYPGTGNQPQHF
TRBD1	TRBJ1-2	TRBV5-1	.	TGCGCCAGCACCCCGGGACAGGGTAACTTAAACTATGGCTACACCTTC	CASTPGQGNLNYGYTF
TRBD1	TRBJ1-5	TRBV5-1	.	TGCGCCAGCAGTTTCACAGGGGGCAATCAGCCCCAGCATTTT	CASSFTGGNQPQHF
TRBD2	TRBJ2-7	TRBV10-3	.	TGTGCCATCAGTGAGGGGGTAGCGGGGGTCCAGCAGTACTTC	CAISEGVAGVQQYF
.	TRBJ2-2	TRBV27	.	TGTGCCAGCAGTTTATCGAGGTATACCGGGGAGCTGTTTTTT	CASSLSRYTGELFF
TRBD1	TRBJ2-3	TRBV10-3	once	TGTGCCATCAGTGAGCCGCGCCGGACAGGGGGCACCGTTGCTACGCAGTATTTT	CAISEPRRTGGTVATQYF
.	TRBJ2-1	TRBV6-6	.	TGTGCCAGCAGTTACGAGGGGGGGCAGGTCAATGAGCAGTTCTTC	CASSYEGGQVNEQFF
.	TRBJ2-5	TRBV19	.	TGTGCCAGTAGTATAGGGAATGGCAGGGGCCAAGAGACCCAGTACTTC	CASSIGNGRGQETQYF
TRBD1	TRBJ1-2	TRBV19	.	TGTGCCAGTAGTATGGACCACAGGGGAAGGAGCTATGGCTACACCTTC	CASSMDHRGRSYGYTF
.	TRBJ1-4	TRBV2	.	TGTGCCAGCAGTGACCCCGATGAAAAACTGTTTTTT	CASSDPDEKLFF
.	TRBJ2-7	TRBV5-5	.	TGTGCCAGCAGTAGGACTCCTCACACCTACGAGCAGTACTTC	CASSRTPHTYEQYF
TRBD1	TRBJ1-5	TRBV5-1	.	TGCGCCAGCAGCTTGGCCTTTCCCCCTAGGGGGCAGGAGGAAATTCGTCAGCCCCAGCATTTT	CASSLAFPPRGQEEIRQPQHF
.	TRBJ1-6	TRBV12-2	.	TGTGCAAGTCGCTTAGGCCGGGGACATAGCTCCTATAATTCACCCCTCCACTTT	CASRLGRGHSSYNSPLHF
.	TRBJ2-7	TRBV7-9	.	TGTGCCAGCAGAGCCGACTCCTACGAGCAGTACTTC	CASRADSYEQYF